The 17 T cell receptor beta chains below all came from one sample that was sequenced in a study of tumor-infiltrating lymphocytes in oesophageal squamous cell carcinoma. Via MiXCR, TCRdb re-called the PCR reads, giving one row per CDR3 protein. The repertoire consists of about 17,000 distinct CDR3 sequences, with around 46% occurring once and the leading ten covering approximately 33%. Sequencing used normal esophageal tissue next to the tumor. These TCRs come from a female donor with esophageal squamous cell carcinoma.

This clonotype was observed many times. V is TRBV11-2 and J is TRBJ2-7; D gene uncertain. This CDR3 has 15 amino acids. Deletions cut 5 bases from V and 2 bases from J, with 16 bases between. In germline, CDR1 is SGHAT, CDR2 FQNNGV. In DNA, the CDR3 is TGTGCCAGCAGCCAACATCGTCTCTCTCCCTACGAGCAGTACTTC. It yields the protein CASSQHRLSPYEQYF.

This clonotype has a handful of counts. J is TRBJ2-1 and V is TRBV30; D unresolved. This CDR3 comprises 13 residues. Germline CDR1 reads GTSNPN; CDR2 reads SVGIG (reference sequence). V lost 3 bases and J lost 2, with 8 bases in between. The CDR3 DNA sequence: TGTGCCTGGAGGTCCCAGACCTACAATGAGCAGTTCTTC. It yields the protein CAWRSQTYNEQFF.

This clonotype occurred many times. The CDR3 does not close with the conserved phenylalanine or tryptophan, likely indicating a read error. It is unclear where the CDR3 begins or ends on the DNA, so no DNA is shown, and the CDR3 is as TCRdb lists it. The chain couples TRBV12-3 or TRBV12-4 to TRBJ2-5; the table assigns TRBD2, which was not confirmed against the DNA. The CDR3 is 17 residues long, ends included. CDR3 loop: CASSPPHGKDSPLHFGN.

V is TRBV2 and J is TRBJ2-7; weak D call: TRBD1 (6 bases). Germline CDR1 is SNHLY and CDR2 is FYNNEI. The V gene lost 4 bases and the J gene lost 5 bases, with 12 bases spanning the gap. The CDR3 loop spans 13 amino acids. The CDR3 loop reads CASSGGTGNEQYF. CDR3 nucleotide sequence: TGTGCCAGCAGTGGGGGAACAGGGAACGAGCAGTACTTC.

The chain carries TRBV7-4 and TRBJ2-7; maybe TRBD1 (5 bases). Per the germline V gene, CDR1 is SGHVT and CDR2 is SQSDAQ. V gave up 5 bases and J gave up 3 bases, with 11 bases separating them. CDR3 size: 13 residues. CDR3: CASSTTQGYEQYF. For the CDR3, the DNA is TGTGCCAGCAGCACTACTCAGGGCTACGAGCAGTACTTC.

The chain carries TRBV7-3 and TRBJ2-1; D gene ambiguous. CDR1 is SGHTA, CDR2 FQGTGA, per germline. V was shortened by 5 bases and J by 3 bases, with 8 bases between the two germline ends. This CDR3 region has 13 residues. The CDR3 is CASSPGVYNEQFF. The CDR3, as DNA: TGTGCCAGCAGCCCAGGAGTCTACAATGAGCAGTTCTTC. Full variable domain (rest looked up from reference TRBV7-3 and TRBJ2-1): GAGVSQTPSNKVTEKGKYVELRCDPISGHTALYWYRQSLGQGPEFLIYFQGTGAADDSGLPNDRFFAVRPEGSVSTLKIQRTERGDSAVYLCASSPGVYNEQFFGPGTRLTVL.

The V gene is TRBV6-6, the J gene TRBJ2-1; tentatively, D is TRBD2 (5 bases). The CDR3 totals 13 residues. V shed 7 bases and J shed 1 base, with 8 bases lying between them. Germline V gives CDR1 MNHNY, CDR2 SVGAGI (reference sequence). The DNA for the CDR3 is TGTGCCAGCAAACGGGGTTCCTACAATGAGCAGTTCTTC. It translates to CASKRGSYNEQFF.

The gene calls are TRBV7-2 and TRBJ2-7; 9 bases match TRBD2. V lost 5 bases to trimming and J lost 6 bases; unmatched junction nucleotides: 8. Germline assignment: CDR1 SGHTA and CDR2 FQGNSA. The CDR3 is made up of 14 amino acids. This chain's CDR3 is CASSRTSEVREQYF. CDR3 bases: TGTGCCAGCAGCCGGACTAGCGAAGTACGCGAGCAGTACTTC.

V and J are TRBV27 and TRBJ2-5; 7 bases align to TRBD2. Germline loops: CDR1 MNHEY, CDR2 SMNVEV (reference sequence). The ends lost 2 bases at V and 3 bases at J; junction bases unmatched: 9. There are 16 residues in the CDR3. The CDR3 here is CASSLLRREKKETQYF. The CDR3 nucleotides read TGTGCCAGCAGTTTACTTAGGCGGGAGAAGAAAGAGACCCAGTACTTC.

J is TRBJ2-2 and V is TRBV12-3 or TRBV12-4; D perhaps matches TRBD2 (5 bases). V was pared by 4 bases and J by 5 bases, with 11 bases between. The CDR3 totals 14 residues. The CDR3 nucleotides read TGTGCCAGCAGTTCAGAACGGACTACCGGGGAGCTGTTTTTT. Its protein product is CASSSERTTGELFF.

This clonotype was found many times. This could be a read error, since a much larger clone is one nucleotide away. The chain carries TRBV6-1 and TRBJ2-5, with 8 positions matching TRBD2. With 8 bases clipped from V and 11 bases from J, the junction kept 13 bases outside the gene matches. The germline V gene encodes CDR1 MNHNS and CDR2 SASEGT. CDR3 length: 13 residues. This CDR3 is CASSGGADNEQYF. Written as DNA, the CDR3 is TGTGCCAGCTCCGGGGGGGCCGATAATGAGCAGTACTTC.

To note about this clonotype: It is likely a read error, because the conserved phenylalanine at the end of the CDR3 is missing. The chain's CDR3 is CASSLRALQGGNEQFL. CDR3 nucleotide sequence: TGTGCCAGCAGCTTACGGGCCCTCCAGGGAGGCAATGAGCAGTTCTTA. The V call is TRBV7-3, the J call TRBJ2-1; tentative D call: TRBD2 (6 bases). Germline V gene sequence: CDR1 SGHTA, CDR2 FQGTGA. This CDR3 region has 16 residues. Trimming cost V 2 bases and J 6 bases, with 17 bases left between them.

Many counts were recorded for this clonotype. The rearrangement joins TRBV2 to TRBJ2-1; a weak D match, TRBD1 (5 bases). Deletions cut 3 bases from V and 5 bases from J, with 14 bases between. Germline V gives CDR1 SNHLY, CDR2 FYNNEI. The CDR3 runs 15 residues. CDR3 nucleotide sequence: TGTGCCAGCAGTGAGGGGCAGAATATGGACAATGAGCAGTTCTTC. This gives the protein CASSEGQNMDNEQFF.

This clonotype has at least ten counts. The chain carries TRBV24-1 and TRBJ2-7, with D maybe TRBD2 (6 bases). This CDR3 spans 13 amino acids. The V end was cut by 3 bases, the J end by 10 bases, with 15 bases between. CDR1 and CDR2 from the germline V gene are KGHDR and SFDVKD. CDR3 bases: TGTGCCACCAGTGATGGGGGGTTTCTCGGTCAGTACTTC. Its translation is CATSDGGFLGQYF.

This clonotype was observed many times. This could be a read error, since a much larger clone is one nucleotide away. The chain links TRBV7-3 to TRBJ2-5; D ambiguous. The V and J ends lost 5 bases and 11 bases respectively, with 24 bases between them. This CDR3 is built from 15 residues. Germline CDR1 SGHTA, CDR2 FQGTGA. The CDR3 loop is CASSPIVAVPGEQYF. DNA for the CDR3: TGTGCCAGCAGCCCCATCGTCGCTGTCCCGGGTGAGCAGTACTTC.

This chain uses TRBV24-1 with TRBJ2-3, with TRBD1 matching over 8 bases. With V trimmed by 4 bases and J by 1 base, 3 bases remained unmatched. This CDR3 region has 15 residues. Germline CDR1 KGHDR, CDR2 SFDVKD. CDR3 coding DNA: TGTGCCACCAGTGAGGCAGGGGGCGGCACAGATACGCAGTATTTT. This translates into CATSEAGGGTDTQYF.

The chain uses TRBV28 and TRBJ2-5, with no clear D. The CDR3 is 16 residues long. The V end was cut by 5 bases, the J end by 0 bases, with 16 bases between. CDR1 and CDR2 (germline): MDHEN, SYDVKM. CDR3 loop: CASSGGPAVYQETQYF. The CDR3 DNA reads as TGTGCCAGCAGTGGCGGTCCAGCCGTTTACCAAGAGACCCAGTACTTC.